This T cell receptor beta chain was captured in a study of blood T cell repertoires in COVID-19. Whole-study context: Sites in the United States, Italy and Spain provided acute and convalescent COVID-19 samples.

Measured with immunoSEQ multiplex PCR; TCRdb has only the in-frame clones, and not every one. The sample lists 170,000 or so clones, about 90% seen once, with about 7% in the top ten. The specimen sequenced was PBMCs or T cells enriched from blood (not recorded which). The receptor was isolated from a woman aged 50 to 65 who had recovered from COVID-19.

The CDR3 is CASSPGFDTQYF. CDR3 nucleotides: TGTGCCAGCAGTCCAGGGTTCGATACGCAGTATTTT. This chain connects TRBV12-3 or TRBV12-4 to TRBJ2-3, with TRBD1 as a possible D gene (5 bases). V dropped 5 bases and J dropped 6 bases, with 9 bases sitting between them. The CDR3 spans 12 residues.